The sequence of this TCR beta chain was determined in a study of T cell responses to AZD1222 COVID-19 vaccine. Points from the study as a whole: Donors were mostly white British, more females; clonal diversity possibly underestimated.

TCRdb keeps only in-frame clones here, not all; method: immunoSEQ multiplex PCR. In the table there are 100,000 or so clones, roughly 87% of which are singletons. A remark on this clone: Its antigen is still unknown.

The length of the CDR3 is 16 residues. Germline V gene lookup returns CDR1 SGDLS and CDR2 YYNGEE. V was pared by 3 bases and J by 8 bases, with 8 bases of the junction left unmatched. The material sequenced was peripheral blood, taken 28 days after the second AZD1222 dose. This receptor was obtained from an adult who received the AZD1222 COVID-19 vaccine. This chain uses TRBV9 with TRBJ2-1; the match to TRBD2 covers 13 bases. The CDR3 here is CASSARLAGGMHEQFF. The CDR3 coding sequence is TGTGCCAGCAGCGCCCGACTAGCGGGGGGTATGCATGAGCAGTTCTTC.